This section outlines one TCR beta chain sequence together with its context. This sample was taken from a study of blood T cell repertoires in COVID-19. At the level of the study: Sites in the United States, Italy and Spain provided acute and convalescent COVID-19 samples. PBMCs, B-cell-depleted T cells, or T cells provided the cDNA or gDNA that made up the material.

Assay used: immunoSEQ multiplex PCR; TCRdb lists only in-frame clones, some missing. The sample has 350,000 to 550,000 clones; nearly 90% are singletons. The sequenced material came from PBMCs or T cells enriched from blood (not recorded which). The sequence was obtained from a woman between 18 and 29 years old with acute COVID-19.

As DNA, the CDR3 is TGTGCCAGCAGCCGAGCCGGGACAGAGATCTACAATGAGCAGTTCTTC. It yields the protein CASSRAGTEIYNEQFF. This sequence joins TRBV5-6 and TRBJ2-1; 7 bases fit TRBD1. The CDR3 covers 16 residues. Germline loops: CDR1 SGHDT, CDR2 YYEEEE. Losses at the gene ends were 4 bases for V and 3 bases for J; bases not matched to a gene: 10.